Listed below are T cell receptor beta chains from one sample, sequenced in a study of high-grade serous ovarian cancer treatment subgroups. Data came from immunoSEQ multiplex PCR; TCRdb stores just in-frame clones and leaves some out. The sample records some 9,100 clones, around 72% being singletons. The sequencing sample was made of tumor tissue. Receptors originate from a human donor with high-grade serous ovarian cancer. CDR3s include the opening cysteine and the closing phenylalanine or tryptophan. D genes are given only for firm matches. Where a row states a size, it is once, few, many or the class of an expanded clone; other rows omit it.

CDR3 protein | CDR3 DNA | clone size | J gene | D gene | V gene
CASSKERTGGSEQFF | TGTGCCAGCAGCAAAGAGAGGACAGGGGGCAGTGAGCAGTTCTTC | NA | TRBJ2-1 | NA | TRBV21-1
CASSLGDGLAGLTDTQYF | TGCGCCAGCAGCTTAGGTGACGGACTAGCGGGACTCACAGATACGCAGTATTTT | few | TRBJ2-3 | TRBD2 | TRBV5-1
CASSLSGGAFETQYF | TGTGCCAGCAGCTTATCAGGGGGCGCCTTCGAGACCCAGTACTTC | NA | TRBJ2-5 | TRBD1 | TRBV7-2
CSAGATVAQYF | TGCAGTGCGGGGGCGACAGTTGCGCAGTATTTT | few | TRBJ2-3 | NA | TRBV20-1
CATQDGRTYTGELFF | TGTGCCACACAAGATGGTCGGACTTATACCGGGGAGCTGTTTTTT | NA | TRBJ2-2 | NA | TRBV2
CASSPPIRTEPSIGETQYF | TGTGCCAGCTCACCACCCATCCGGACAGAACCCTCCATTGGCGAGACCCAGTACTTC | NA | TRBJ2-5 | NA | TRBV18
CASSSRGLGNTGELFF | TGTGCCAGCAGTTCTAGGGGGCTCGGGAACACCGGGGAGCTGTTTTTT | few | TRBJ2-2 | TRBD1 | TRBV27
CASSAGTAPYEQYF | TGTGCCAGCAGTGCCGGGACAGCCCCATACGAGCAGTACTTC | NA | TRBJ2-7 | TRBD1 | TRBV25-1
CSARSDTEAFF | TGCAGTGCTAGAAGTGACACTGAAGCTTTCTTT | NA | TRBJ1-1 | NA | TRBV20-1
CASSLRGTSLSGNTIYF | TGTGCCAGCAGCTTACGGGGGACTTCTCTCTCTGGAAACACCATATATTTT | once | TRBJ1-3 | NA | TRBV13
CASGQGAHRDEQYF | TGCGCCAGTGGACAGGGGGCGCATCGTGACGAGCAGTACTTC | NA | TRBJ2-7 | TRBD1 | TRBV5-1
CASSSVGASGMQNEQYF | TGTGCCAGTAGCTCCGTAGGGGCTAGCGGGATGCAAAACGAGCAGTACTTC | medium-sized | TRBJ2-7 | TRBD2 | TRBV19
CASSGGGRTNEQFF | TGCGCCAGCAGCGGTGGCGGGAGGACCAATGAGCAGTTCTTC | NA | TRBJ2-1 | TRBD2 | TRBV5-1
CASSPLGSGNTIYF | TGTGCCAGCAGCCCCTTAGGCTCTGGAAACACCATATATTTT | NA | TRBJ1-3 | NA | TRBV6-6
CASSWDRLDGYTF | TGCGCCAGCAGCTGGGACAGGCTCGATGGCTACACCTTC | NA | TRBJ1-2 | TRBD1 | TRBV5-1
CASSRQGVGNTEAFF | TGTGCCAGCAGTAGACAGGGGGTGGGGAACACTGAAGCTTTCTTT | NA | TRBJ1-1 | TRBD1 | TRBV6-5
CASSSGTSGRSGELFF | TGCGCCAGCAGTTCCGGGACTAGCGGGAGATCGGGGGAGCTGTTTTTT | once | TRBJ2-2 | TRBD2 | TRBV5-1
CASSYWDRGVGELFF | TGTGCCAGCAGTTATTGGGACCGGGGGGTCGGGGAGCTGTTTTTT | NA | TRBJ2-2 | TRBD2 | TRBV6-6
CASKGGTSGRAVYNEQFF | TGTGCCAGTAAGGGGGGGACTAGCGGGAGGGCCGTGTACAATGAGCAGTTCTTC | NA | TRBJ2-1 | TRBD2 | TRBV19
CASSFGQGGYGYTF | TGTGCCAGCAGCTTCGGACAGGGAGGCTATGGCTACACCTTC | few | TRBJ1-2 | TRBD1 | TRBV7-2
CASSLGQDPSPLHF | TGTGCCAGCAGCCTGGGACAGGACCCCTCACCCCTCCACTTT | NA | TRBJ1-6 | TRBD1 | TRBV5-4
CASSLSSGGGTDTQYF | TGTGCCAGCAGCTTATCGTCCGGGGGCGGCACAGATACGCAGTATTTT | NA | TRBJ2-3 | NA | TRBV7-8
CASTLDSPDPTF | TGTGCCAGCACCCTAGACAGTCCAGATCCCACCTTC | NA | TRBJ1-2 | NA | TRBV7-9
CSVERARGGFKNIQYF | TGCAGCGTTGAAAGGGCGAGGGGGGGATTTAAAAACATTCAGTACTTC | NA | TRBJ2-4 | NA | TRBV29-1
CASREGQGNTGELFF | TGCGCCAGCAGGGAAGGACAGGGCAACACCGGGGAGCTGTTTTTT | NA | TRBJ2-2 | TRBD1 | TRBV5-1
CASSLSGGALYEQYF | TGTGCCAGCAGTTTAAGCGGTGGAGCCCTTTACGAGCAGTACTTC | NA | TRBJ2-7 | NA | TRBV27
CASSMVWFSSGANVLTF | TGTGCCAGTAGTATGGTGTGGTTTAGCTCTGGGGCCAACGTCCTGACTTTC | NA | TRBJ2-6 | NA | TRBV19
CASSHGQGGYEQYF | TGCGCCAGCAGCCACGGACAGGGTGGATACGAGCAGTACTTC | NA | TRBJ2-7 | TRBD1 | TRBV5-1
CASSRGSGRAFDEQYF | TGTGCCAGCAGCCGAGGCAGCGGGAGGGCCTTCGACGAGCAGTACTTC | NA | TRBJ2-7 | TRBD2 | TRBV16
CASSLFLTGGLSSTGYTF | TGTGCCAGTAGTCTTTTTTTGACAGGGGGCCTATCTAGTACAGGCTACACCTTC | few | TRBJ1-2 | TRBD1 | TRBV19